This entry lists 5 T cell receptor beta chains sequenced from one sample in a study of siplizumab effects on memory and regulatory T cells. The assay was immunoSEQ multiplex PCR, and TCRdb's table has in-frame clones only and misses some. The sample has 75,000 to 100,000 clones, roughly 94% seen once. Sequences were obtained from non-Treg CD4+ T cells sorted from blood. Source of these receptors: a human donor in good health.

The CDR3 spells CASSRYGSGSGEQFF. CDR3 sequence (DNA): TGTGCCAGCAGTAGGTACGGGAGTGGGAGTGGTGAGCAGTTCTTC. The rearrangement uses TRBV6-4 and TRBJ2-1, with D possibly matching TRBD2 (6 bases). Trimming removed 5 bases at V and 9 bases at J, with 20 bases between. Germline V CDR1 and CDR2: MRHNA, SNTAGT. The CDR3 extends over 15 amino acids.

This clone appeared once. The chain has TRBV2 and TRBJ1-5, with 7 bases aligning to TRBD1. V gave up 3 bases and J gave up 4 bases; unmatched junction bases: 6. The CDR3 contains 15 residues. Germline V gene sequence: CDR1 SNHLY, CDR2 FYNNEI. The CDR3 here is CASSDRGLGNQPQHF. Here the CDR3 DNA reads TGTGCCAGCAGTGACAGGGGGTTGGGGAATCAGCCCCAGCATTTT.

The rearrangement links TRBV9 to TRBJ2-5; D is perhaps TRBD1 or TRBD2 (6 bases each). Looked up from germline, CDR1 is SGDLS and CDR2 is YYNGEE. This CDR3 has 15 amino acids. Trimming removed 3 bases from V and 7 bases from J, with 19 bases in between. In DNA, the CDR3 is TGTGCCAGCAGCGCCCGGGGTACGGGGGCCCTGACCCAGTACTTC. Its protein is CASSARGTGALTQYF.

The CDR3 loop is CASSFTFEKQETQYF. In DNA, the CDR3 is TGTGCCAGCAGTTTCACGTTCGAAAAACAAGAGACCCAGTACTTC. The rearrangement joins TRBV6-5 to TRBJ2-5; D gene uncertain. This CDR3 comprises 15 residues. Trimming left V 4 bases short and J 2 bases short, with 14 bases between. The germline V gene encodes CDR1 MNHEY and CDR2 SVGAGI.

This rearrangement joins TRBV5-1 to TRBJ1-1; TRBD1 might be the D (5 bases). The CDR3 extends over 16 amino acids. Trimming pared 4 bases from V and 2 bases from J, leaving 18 bases between. CDR1 is SGHRS, CDR2 YFSETQ, per germline. For the CDR3, the DNA is TGCGCCAGCAGCGACGGACATGTTACACGTAACACTGAAGCTTTCTTT. This sequence encodes CASSDGHVTRNTEAFF.